This T cell receptor beta chain is drawn from a study of blood T cells in healthy people across ages. This clonotype has a handful of counts. Its cognate antigen is unknown. Next came a second PCR, run for about 6 to 11 cycles, which used a sample-barcoded 5' primer along with a J-beta primer mix. Every sample gave at least 3 million paired-end reads containing CDR3. TCRdb re-called the 5' RACE reads with MiXCR, one entry per CDR3 protein. The repertoire has about 1.4 million distinct CDR3 sequences, 59% of them found once; the top ten carry over 5%. Isolation recovered at least 7 million PBMCs from every sample. Study results and caveats: Because sorting was not performed, PBMCs prevented conclusive naive versus antigen-experienced comparison. Donors of long life had a larger count of naive CD4+ cells and greater diversity than aged donors.

Sample: blood. The sequence came from a young man in good health.

CDR3 nucleotide sequence: TGTGCCAGCAGCCAACGGAGTCCCGGCAGAGCTTATGGCTACACCTTC. This sequence encodes CASSQRSPGRAYGYTF. The rearrangement uses TRBV3-1 and TRBJ1-2, with D unresolved. Germline loops: CDR1 LGHDT, CDR2 YNNKEL (reference sequence). The CDR3 runs to 16 residues. The V and J ends lost 2 bases and 5 bases respectively, with 18 bases between them. Full variable domain (missing parts from reference TRBV3-1 and TRBJ1-2): DTAVSQTPKYLVTQMGNDKSIKCEQNLGHDTMYWYKQDSKKFLKIMFSYNNKELIINETVPNRFSPKSPDKAHLNLHINSLELGDSAVYFCASSQRSPGRAYGYTFGSGTRLTVV.